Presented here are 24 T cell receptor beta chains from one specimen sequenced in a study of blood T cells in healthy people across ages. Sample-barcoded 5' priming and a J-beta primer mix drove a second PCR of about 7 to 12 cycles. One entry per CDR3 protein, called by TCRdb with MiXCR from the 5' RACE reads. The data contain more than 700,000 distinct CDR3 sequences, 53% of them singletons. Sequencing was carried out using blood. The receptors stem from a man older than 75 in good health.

The CDR3 DNA follows: TGTGCCAGCAGGGAATTGGGGGGACTAGCGGGACTAGGAGAGACCCAGTACTTC. It is translated as CASRELGGLAGLGETQYF. The chain links TRBV11-2 to TRBJ2-7; TRBD2 agrees at 13 bases. Judging by the DNA end, TRBJ2-5 fits better; the J call may be wrong. From germline, CDR1 is SGHAT and CDR2 FQNNGV. CDR3 length: 18 amino acids.

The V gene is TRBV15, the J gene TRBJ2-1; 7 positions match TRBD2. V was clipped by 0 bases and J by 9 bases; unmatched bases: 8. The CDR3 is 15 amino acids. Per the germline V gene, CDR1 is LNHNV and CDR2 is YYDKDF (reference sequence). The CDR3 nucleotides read TGTGCCACCAGCAGAGATCAAGGTTGGGGGGGTGAGCAGTTCTTC. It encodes CATSRDQGWGGEQFF.

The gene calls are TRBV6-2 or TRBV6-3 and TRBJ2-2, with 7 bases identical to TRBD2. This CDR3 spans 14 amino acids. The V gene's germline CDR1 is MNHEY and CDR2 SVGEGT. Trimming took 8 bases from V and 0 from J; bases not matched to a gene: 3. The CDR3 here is CASERGPNTGELFF. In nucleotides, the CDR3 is TGTGCCAGCGAGCGGGGACCGAACACCGGGGAGCTGTTTTTT.

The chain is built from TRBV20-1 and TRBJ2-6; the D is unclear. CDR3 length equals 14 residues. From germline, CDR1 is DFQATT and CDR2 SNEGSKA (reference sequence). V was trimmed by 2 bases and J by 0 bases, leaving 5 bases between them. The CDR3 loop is CSARPNSGANVLTF. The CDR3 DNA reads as TGCAGTGCTAGACCCAACTCTGGGGCCAACGTCCTGACTTTC.

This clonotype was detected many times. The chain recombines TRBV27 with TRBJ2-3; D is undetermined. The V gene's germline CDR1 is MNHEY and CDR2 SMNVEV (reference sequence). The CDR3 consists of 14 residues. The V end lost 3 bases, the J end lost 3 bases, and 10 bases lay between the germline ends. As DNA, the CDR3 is TGTGCCAGCAGTTTGAAGGCAGCGACAGATACGCAGTATTTT. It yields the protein CASSLKAATDTQYF.

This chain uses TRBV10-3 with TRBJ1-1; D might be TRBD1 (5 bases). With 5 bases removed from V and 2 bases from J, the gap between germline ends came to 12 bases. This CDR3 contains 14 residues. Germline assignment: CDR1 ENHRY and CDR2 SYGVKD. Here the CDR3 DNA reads TGTGCCATCAGTCCAGGGCTTGGCAACACTGAAGCTTTCTTT. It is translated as CAISPGLGNTEAFF.

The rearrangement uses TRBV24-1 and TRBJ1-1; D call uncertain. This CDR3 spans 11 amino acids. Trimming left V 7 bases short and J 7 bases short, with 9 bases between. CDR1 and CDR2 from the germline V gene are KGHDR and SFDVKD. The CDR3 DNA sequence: TGTGCCACCAGGGACGCCGGTGAAGCTTTCTTT. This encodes CATRDAGEAFF.

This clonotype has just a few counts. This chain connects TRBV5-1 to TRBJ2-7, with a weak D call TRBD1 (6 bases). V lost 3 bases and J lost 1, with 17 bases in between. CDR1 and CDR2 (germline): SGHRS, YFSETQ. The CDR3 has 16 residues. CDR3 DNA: TGCGCCAGCAGCTCAGGACTCAGGGGCAAGTCCTACGAGCAGTACTTC. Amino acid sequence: CASSSGLRGKSYEQYF.

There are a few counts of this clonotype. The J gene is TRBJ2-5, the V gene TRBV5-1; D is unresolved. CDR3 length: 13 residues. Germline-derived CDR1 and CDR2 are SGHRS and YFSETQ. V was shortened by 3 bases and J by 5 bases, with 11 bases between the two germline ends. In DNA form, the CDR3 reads TGCGCCAGCAGCTCCTGGAATGAGGAGACCCAGTACTTC. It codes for CASSSWNEETQYF.

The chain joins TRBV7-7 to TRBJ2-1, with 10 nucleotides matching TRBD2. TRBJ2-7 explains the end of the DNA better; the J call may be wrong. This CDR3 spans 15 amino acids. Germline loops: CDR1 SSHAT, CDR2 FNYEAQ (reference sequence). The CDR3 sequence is CASSLGSGRFNEQYF. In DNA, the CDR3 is TGTGCCAGCAGCTTGGGTAGCGGGAGGTTTAATGAGCAGTACTTC.

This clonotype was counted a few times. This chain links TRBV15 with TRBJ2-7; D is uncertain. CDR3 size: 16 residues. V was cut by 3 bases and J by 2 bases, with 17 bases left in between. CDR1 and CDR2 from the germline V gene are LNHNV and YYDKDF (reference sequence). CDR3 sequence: CATSSVIGFLTYEQYF. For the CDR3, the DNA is TGTGCCACCAGCAGTGTAATCGGGTTCCTCACCTACGAGCAGTACTTC.

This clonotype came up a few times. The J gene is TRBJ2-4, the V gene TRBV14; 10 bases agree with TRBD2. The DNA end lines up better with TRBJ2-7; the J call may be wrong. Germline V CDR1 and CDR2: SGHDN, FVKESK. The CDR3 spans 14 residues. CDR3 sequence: CASSQGLAFYEQYF. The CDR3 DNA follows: TGTGCCAGCAGCCAGGGACTAGCGTTCTACGAGCAGTACTTC.

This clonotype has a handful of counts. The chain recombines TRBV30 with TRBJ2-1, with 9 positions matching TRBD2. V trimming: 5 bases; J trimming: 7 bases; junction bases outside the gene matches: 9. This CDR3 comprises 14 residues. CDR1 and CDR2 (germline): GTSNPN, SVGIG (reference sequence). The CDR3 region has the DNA TGTGCCTGGGGCCCGGGACTAGCTGGGAATGAGCAGTTCTTC. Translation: CAWGPGLAGNEQFF.

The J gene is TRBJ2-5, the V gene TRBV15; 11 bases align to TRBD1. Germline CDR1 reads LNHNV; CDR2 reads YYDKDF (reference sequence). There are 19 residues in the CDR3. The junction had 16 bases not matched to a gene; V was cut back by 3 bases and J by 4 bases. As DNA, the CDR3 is TGTGCCACCAGCAGCAGATTTGATACCAGGACAGGGGGCCCAGAGACCCAGTACTTC. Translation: CATSSRFDTRTGGPETQYF.

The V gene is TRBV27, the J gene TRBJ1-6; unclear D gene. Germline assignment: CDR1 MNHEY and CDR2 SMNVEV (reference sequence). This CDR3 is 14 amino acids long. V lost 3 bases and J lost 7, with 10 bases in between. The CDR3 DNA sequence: TGTGCCAGCAGTTTCATCCAGGTGAATTCACCCCTCCACTTT. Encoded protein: CASSFIQVNSPLHF.

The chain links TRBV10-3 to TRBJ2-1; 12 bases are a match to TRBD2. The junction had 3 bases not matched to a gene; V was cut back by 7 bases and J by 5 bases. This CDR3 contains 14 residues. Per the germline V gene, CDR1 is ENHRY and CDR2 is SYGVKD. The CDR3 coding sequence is TGTGCCATCATGGGACTAGCGGGTGACAATGAGCAGTTCTTC. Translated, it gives CAIMGLAGDNEQFF.

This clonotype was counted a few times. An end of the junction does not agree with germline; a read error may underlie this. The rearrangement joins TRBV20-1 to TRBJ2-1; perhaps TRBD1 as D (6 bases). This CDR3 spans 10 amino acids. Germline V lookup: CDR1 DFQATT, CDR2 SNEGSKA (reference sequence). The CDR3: CGASRGEQFF. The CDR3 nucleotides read TGCGGTGCTAGCAGGGGTGAGCAGTTCTTC.

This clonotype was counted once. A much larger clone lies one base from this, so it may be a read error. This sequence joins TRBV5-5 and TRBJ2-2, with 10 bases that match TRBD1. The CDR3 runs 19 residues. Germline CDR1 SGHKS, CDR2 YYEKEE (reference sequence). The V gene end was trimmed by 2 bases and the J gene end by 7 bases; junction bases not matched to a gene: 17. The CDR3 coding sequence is TGTGCCAGCAGCTTTCTCCCCGGGACAGGGGTCGCAACCAACGGGGAGCTGTTTTTT. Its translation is CASSFLPGTGVATNGELFF.

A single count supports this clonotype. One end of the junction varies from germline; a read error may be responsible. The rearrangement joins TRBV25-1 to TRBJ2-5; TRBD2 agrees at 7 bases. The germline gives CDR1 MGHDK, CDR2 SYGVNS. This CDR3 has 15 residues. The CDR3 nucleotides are TGTGCCAGCAGTGAATCCAGCGGGGTTCGGGAGACCCGGTACTTC. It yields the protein CASSESSGVRETRYF. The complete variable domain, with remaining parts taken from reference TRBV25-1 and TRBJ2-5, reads EADIYQTPRYLVIGTGKKITLECSQTMGHDKMYWYQQDPGMELHLIHYSYGVNSTEKGDLSSESTVSRIRTEHFPLTLESARPSHTSQYLCASSESSGVRETRYFGPGTRLLVL.

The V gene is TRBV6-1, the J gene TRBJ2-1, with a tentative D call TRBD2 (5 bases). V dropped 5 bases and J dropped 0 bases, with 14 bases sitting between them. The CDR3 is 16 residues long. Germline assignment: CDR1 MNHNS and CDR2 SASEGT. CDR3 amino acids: CASSPERSGSYNEQFF. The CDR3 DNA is TGTGCCAGCAGTCCTGAGCGGTCCGGCTCCTACAATGAGCAGTTCTTC.

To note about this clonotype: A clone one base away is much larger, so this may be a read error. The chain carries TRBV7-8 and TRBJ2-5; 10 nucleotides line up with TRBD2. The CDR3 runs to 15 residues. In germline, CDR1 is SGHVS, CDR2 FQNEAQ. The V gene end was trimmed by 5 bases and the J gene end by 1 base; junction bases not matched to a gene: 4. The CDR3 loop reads CASSGGLAAQETQYF. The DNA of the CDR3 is TGTGCCAGCAGCGGCGGACTAGCGGCCCAAGAGACCCAGTACTTC.

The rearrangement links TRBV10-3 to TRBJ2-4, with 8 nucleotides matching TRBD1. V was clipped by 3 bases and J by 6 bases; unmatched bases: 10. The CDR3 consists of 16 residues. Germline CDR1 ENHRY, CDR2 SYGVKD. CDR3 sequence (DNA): TGTGCCATCAGTGACCCCGGACAGGGTATGAGAAACATTCAGTACTTC. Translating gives CAISDPGQGMRNIQYF.

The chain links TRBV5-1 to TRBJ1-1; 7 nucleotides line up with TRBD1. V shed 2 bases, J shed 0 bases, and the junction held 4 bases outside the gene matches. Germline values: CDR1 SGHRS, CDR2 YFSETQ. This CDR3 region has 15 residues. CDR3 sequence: CASSLPGQLNTEAFF. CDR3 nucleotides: TGCGCCAGCAGCTTACCGGGACAGCTGAACACTGAAGCTTTCTTT.

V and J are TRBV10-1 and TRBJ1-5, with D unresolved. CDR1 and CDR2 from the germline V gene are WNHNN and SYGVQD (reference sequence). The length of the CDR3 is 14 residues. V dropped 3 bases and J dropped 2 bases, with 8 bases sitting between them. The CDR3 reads CASSDLGGNQPQHF. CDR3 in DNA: TGCGCCAGCAGTGATCTGGGTGGCAATCAGCCCCAGCATTTT.